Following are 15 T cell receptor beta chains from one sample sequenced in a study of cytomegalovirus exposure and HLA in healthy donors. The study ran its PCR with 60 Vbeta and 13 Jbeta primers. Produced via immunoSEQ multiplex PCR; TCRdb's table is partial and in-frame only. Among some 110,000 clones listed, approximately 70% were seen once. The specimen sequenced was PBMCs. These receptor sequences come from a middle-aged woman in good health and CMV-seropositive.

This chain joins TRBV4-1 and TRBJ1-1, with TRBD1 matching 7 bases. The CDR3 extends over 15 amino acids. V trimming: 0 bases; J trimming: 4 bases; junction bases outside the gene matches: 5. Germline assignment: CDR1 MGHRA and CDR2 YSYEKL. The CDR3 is CASSQDTGVPTEAFF. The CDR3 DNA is TGCGCCAGCAGCCAAGACACAGGGGTCCCCACTGAAGCTTTCTTT.

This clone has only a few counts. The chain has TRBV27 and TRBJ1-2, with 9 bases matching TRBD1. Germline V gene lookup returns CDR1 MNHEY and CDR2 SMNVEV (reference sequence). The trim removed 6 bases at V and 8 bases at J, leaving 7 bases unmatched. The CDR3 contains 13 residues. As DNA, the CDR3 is TGTGCCAGCAGATCGGGACAGGGCGGCGGCTACACCTTC. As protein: CASRSGQGGGYTF.

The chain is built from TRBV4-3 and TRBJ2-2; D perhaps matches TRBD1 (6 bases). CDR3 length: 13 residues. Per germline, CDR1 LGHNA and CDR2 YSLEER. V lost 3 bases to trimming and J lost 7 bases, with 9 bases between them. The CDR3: CASSHPDSGELFF. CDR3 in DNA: TGCGCCAGCAGCCACCCGGACAGCGGGGAGCTGTTTTTT.

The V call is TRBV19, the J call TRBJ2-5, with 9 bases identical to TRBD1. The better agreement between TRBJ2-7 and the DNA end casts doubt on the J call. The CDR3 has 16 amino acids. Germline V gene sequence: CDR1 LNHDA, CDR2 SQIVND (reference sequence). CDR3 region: CASSIQQGTGRYEQYF. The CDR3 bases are TGTGCCAGTAGTATCCAACAGGGGACAGGGAGGTACGAGCAGTACTTC.

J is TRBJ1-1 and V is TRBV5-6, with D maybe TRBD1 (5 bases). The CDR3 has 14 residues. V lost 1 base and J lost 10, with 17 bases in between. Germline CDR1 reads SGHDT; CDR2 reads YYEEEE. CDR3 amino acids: CASSLQGRASPAFF. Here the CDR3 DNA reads TGTGCCAGCAGCTTGCAGGGCAGGGCTTCTCCAGCTTTCTTT.

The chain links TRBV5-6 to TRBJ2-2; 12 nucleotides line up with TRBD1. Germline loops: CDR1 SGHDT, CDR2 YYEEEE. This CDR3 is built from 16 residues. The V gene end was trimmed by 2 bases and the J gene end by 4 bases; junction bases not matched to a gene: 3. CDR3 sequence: CASSFRDRGLTGELFF. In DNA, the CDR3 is TGTGCCAGCAGCTTCCGGGACAGGGGGCTCACCGGGGAGCTGTTTTTT. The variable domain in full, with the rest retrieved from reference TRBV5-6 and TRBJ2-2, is DAGVTQSPTHLIKTRGQQVTLRCSPKSGHDTVSWYQQALGQGPQFIFQYYEEEERQRGNFPDRFSGHQFPNYSSELNVNALLLGDSALYLCASSFRDRGLTGELFFGEGSRLTVL.

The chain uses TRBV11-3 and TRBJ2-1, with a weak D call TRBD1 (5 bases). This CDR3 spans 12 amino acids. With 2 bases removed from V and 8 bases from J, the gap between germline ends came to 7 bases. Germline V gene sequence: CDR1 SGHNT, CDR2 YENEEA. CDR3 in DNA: TGTGCCAGCAGCTTACAGGGCCATGAGCAGTTCTTC. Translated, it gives CASSLQGHEQFF.

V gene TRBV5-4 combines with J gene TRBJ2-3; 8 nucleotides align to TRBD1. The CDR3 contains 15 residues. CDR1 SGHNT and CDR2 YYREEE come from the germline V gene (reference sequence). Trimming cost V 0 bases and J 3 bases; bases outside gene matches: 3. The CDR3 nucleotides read TGTGCCAGCAGCTTGGGGGGACAGGCGACAGATACGCAGTATTTT. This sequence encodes CASSLGGQATDTQYF.

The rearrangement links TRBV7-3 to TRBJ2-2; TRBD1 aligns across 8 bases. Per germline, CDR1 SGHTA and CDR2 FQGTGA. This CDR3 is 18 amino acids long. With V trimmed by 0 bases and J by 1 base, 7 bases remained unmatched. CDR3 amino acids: CASSLTPQGALNTGELFF. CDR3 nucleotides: TGTGCCAGCAGCTTAACGCCCCAGGGGGCGCTGAACACCGGGGAGCTGTTTTTT.

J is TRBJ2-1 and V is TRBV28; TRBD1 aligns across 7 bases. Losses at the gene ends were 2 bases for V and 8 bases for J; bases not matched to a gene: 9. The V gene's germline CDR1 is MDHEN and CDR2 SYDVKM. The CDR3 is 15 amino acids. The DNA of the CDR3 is TGTGCCAGCAGTTTAGCCCGGGACAGCAGCGATGAGCAGTTCTTC. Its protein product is CASSLARDSSDEQFF.

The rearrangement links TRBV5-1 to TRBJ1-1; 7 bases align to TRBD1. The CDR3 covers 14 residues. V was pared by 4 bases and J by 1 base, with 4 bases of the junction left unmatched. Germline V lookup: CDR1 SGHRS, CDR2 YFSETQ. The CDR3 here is CASSQTGWNTEAFF. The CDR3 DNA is TGCGCCAGCAGCCAGACAGGGTGGAACACTGAAGCTTTCTTT.

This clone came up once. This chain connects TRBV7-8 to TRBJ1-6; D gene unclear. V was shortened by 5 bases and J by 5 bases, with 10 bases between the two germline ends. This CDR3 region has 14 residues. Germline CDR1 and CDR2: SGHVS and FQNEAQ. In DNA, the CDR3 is TGTGCCAGCAGCCCACTAGCGGATAATTCACCCCTCCACTTT. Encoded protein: CASSPLADNSPLHF.

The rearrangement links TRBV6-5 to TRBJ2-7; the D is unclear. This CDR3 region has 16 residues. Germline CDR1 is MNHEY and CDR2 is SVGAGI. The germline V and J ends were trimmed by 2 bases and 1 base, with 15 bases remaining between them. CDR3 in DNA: TGTGCCAGCAGTTACACCGCAGAATCATATTCCTACGAGCAGTACTTC. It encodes CASSYTAESYSYEQYF.

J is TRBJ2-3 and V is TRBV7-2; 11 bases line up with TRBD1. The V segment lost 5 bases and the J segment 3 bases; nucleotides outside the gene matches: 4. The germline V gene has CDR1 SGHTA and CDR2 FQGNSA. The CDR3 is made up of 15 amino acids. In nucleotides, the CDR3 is TGTGCCAGCAGCATCGGACAGGGGGCTACAGATACGCAGTATTTT. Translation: CASSIGQGATDTQYF. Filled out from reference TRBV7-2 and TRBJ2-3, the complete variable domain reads GAGVSQSPSNKVTEKGKDVELRCDPISGHTALYWYRQSLGQGLEFLIYFQGNSAPDKSGLPSDRFSAERTGGSVSTLTIQRTQQEDSAVYLCASSIGQGATDTQYFGPGTRLTVL.

The CDR3 DNA follows: TGTGCCAGCAGTTATGGTTTAAGGGGCTCTAATGAAAAACTGTTTTTT. This translates into CASSYGLRGSNEKLFF. V is TRBV6-6 and J is TRBJ1-4; TRBD1 is a possible D gene (5 bases). In germline, CDR1 is MNHNY, CDR2 SVGAGI (reference sequence). The V end lost 3 bases, the J end lost 3 bases, and 14 bases lay between the germline ends. The CDR3 is made up of 16 amino acids.